This T cell receptor beta chain was sequenced in a study of shared clonotypes between healthy human individuals. Measured with immunoSEQ multiplex PCR; TCRdb has only the in-frame clones, and not every one. The sample has hundreds of thousands of clones; approximately 96% are singletons. This CDR3 comprises 15 residues. From germline, CDR1 is MNHEY and CDR2 SVGAGI. Unmatched junction bases numbered 3, after V lost 0 bases and J lost 2 bases. CD45RO negativity and positive selection for CCR7 defined naive CD8 cells, a population that excluded terminally differentiated effector memory CD45RA+ cells. The sequence was collected from a woman aged 30 to 39 in good health. The sequencing input was naive CD8+ T cells sorted from blood. J is TRBJ1-2 and V is TRBV6-5; 7 nucleotides match TRBD1. CDR3 in amino acids: CASSYSEGANYGYTF. Written as DNA, the CDR3 is TGTGCCAGCAGTTACTCCGAGGGGGCGAACTATGGCTACACCTTC.